Listed below are T cell receptor beta chains from one sample, sequenced in a study of blood T cell repertoires in COVID-19. This table comes from immunoSEQ multiplex PCR, and its TCRdb copy is limited to in-frame clones, with some not included. The profile shows tens of thousands of clones, 77% of them singletons. The source material was peripheral blood. The receptors come from a human donor in a cohort sampled during active COVID-19. The CDR3 runs from the conserved cysteine through the conserved F or W. D genes are given only for firm matches. Clone size appears in some rows only: once, few, many, or a class for an expanded clone.

14 | TRBJ2-1 | . | . | TRBV6-5 | CASSPQQGGHEQFF | TGTGCCAGCAGCCCACAACAGGGTGGGCATGAGCAGTTCTTC
14 | TRBJ2-4 | TRBD2 | . | TRBV28 | CAVLAGPGGDIQYF | TGTGCCGTACTAGCGGGACCGGGTGGGGACATTCAGTACTTC
13 | TRBJ2-7 | . | . | TRBV24-1 | CATSPRGTYEQYF | TGTGCCACCAGCCCCCGGGGAACCTACGAGCAGTACTTC
16 | TRBJ1-3 | . | . | TRBV4-1 | CASSHNTGLSGNTIYF | TGCGCCAGCAGCCACAACACAGGGCTCTCTGGAAACACCATATATTTT
14 | TRBJ2-3 | TRBD2 | . | TRBV7-7 | CASSLSGRSDTQYF | TGTGCTAGCAGCCTTAGCGGGAGGTCAGATACGCAGTATTTT
14 | TRBJ2-3 | . | . | TRBV4-3 | CASSQSGGRDTQYF | TGCGCCAGCAGCCAATCGGGGGGCAGAGATACGCAGTATTTT
15 | TRBJ1-1 | . | . | TRBV12-5 | CASGYPGAGGTEAFF | TGTGCTAGTGGTTATCCAGGGGCTGGTGGCACTGAAGCTTTCTTT
15 | TRBJ1-2 | . | . | TRBV6-6 | CASTDSTSVIYGYTF | TGTGCCAGCACCGACTCGACGTCGGTCATCTATGGCTACACCTTC
13 | TRBJ1-1 | . | . | TRBV18 | CASSREVSGEAFF | TGTGCCAGCTCACGGGAGGTGTCTGGTGAAGCTTTCTTT
13 | TRBJ1-1 | TRBD1 | once | TRBV7-7 | CASSLATGEEAFF | TGTGCTAGCAGCTTAGCGACAGGGGAGGAAGCTTTCTTT
15 | TRBJ2-3 | TRBD1 | . | TRBV24-1 | CATSGGQGVRDTQYF | TGTGCCACCAGTGGCGGACAGGGGGTGAGAGATACGCAGTATTTT
14 | TRBJ1-1 | . | . | TRBV5-1 | CASRITPGGTEAFF | TGCGCCAGCAGGATAACCCCGGGGGGCACTGAAGCTTTCTTT
15 | TRBJ2-1 | . | . | TRBV10-3 | CAISPRQSSYNEQFF | TGTGCCATCAGCCCCCGACAGAGCTCCTACAATGAGCAGTTCTTC
16 | TRBJ1-2 | . | few | TRBV4-2 | CASSQGTGSTSYGYTF | TGTGCCAGCAGCCAAGGTACAGGGAGCACGTCCTATGGCTACACCTTC
14 | TRBJ1-5 | . | . | TRBV28 | CANQDSRSNQPQHF | TGTGCCAACCAGGATTCCCGTAGCAATCAGCCCCAGCATTTT
13 | TRBJ1-1 | . | . | TRBV19 | CASRNAGVTEAFF | TGTGCCAGTCGAAATGCGGGGGTCACTGAAGCTTTCTTT
16 | TRBJ2-7 | . | . | TRBV5-4 | CASSLAYQGTSYEQYF | TGTGCCAGCAGCTTGGCCTACCAGGGTACCTCCTACGAGCAGTACTTC
13 | TRBJ1-2 | TRBD1 | . | TRBV5-6 | CASSFTGEYGYTF | TGTGCCAGCAGCTTCACAGGGGAATATGGCTACACCTTC
14 | TRBJ1-4 | TRBD1 | . | TRBV4-3 | CASSPTGDNEKLFF | TGCGCCAGCAGCCCCACAGGGGATAATGAAAAACTGTTTTTT
16 | TRBJ2-5 | TRBD2 | . | TRBV9 | CASSVGTSGAQETQYF | TGTGCCAGCAGCGTCGGTACTAGCGGGGCCCAAGAGACCCAGTACTTC
15 | TRBJ2-2 | TRBD2 | once | TRBV9 | CASSPGLASPGELFF | TGTGCCAGCAGCCCGGGACTAGCGTCCCCCGGGGAGCTGTTTTTT
15 | TRBJ2-7 | TRBD1 | once | TRBV5-1 | CASSGTNRGSYEQYF | TGCGCCAGCAGCGGAACAAACAGGGGTTCCTACGAGCAGTACTTC
13 | TRBJ1-6 | . | . | TRBV5-6 | CASSLGHDSPLHF | TGTGCCAGCAGCTTGGGGCACGATTCACCCCTCCACTTT
12 | TRBJ1-1 | . | few | TRBV28 | CATLGKHTEAFF | TGTGCCACCCTCGGGAAGCACACTGAAGCTTTCTTT
12 | TRBJ1-2 | . | once | TRBV6-2/TRBV6-3 | CASSPGVYGYTF | TGTGCCAGCAGTCCCGGTGTCTATGGCTACACCTTC
15 | TRBJ1-3 | . | . | TRBV9 | CASSNRHSVGNTIYF | TGTGCCAGCAGCAACAGACATTCGGTTGGAAACACCATATATTTT
15 | TRBJ2-3 | TRBD2 | many | TRBV6-5 | CASRTSGGATDTQYF | TGTGCCAGCAGGACTAGCGGGGGGGCTACAGATACGCAGTATTTT
14 | TRBJ1-1 | TRBD1 | many | TRBV6-2/TRBV6-3 | CASSSQGAGTEAFF | TGTGCCAGCAGTTCACAGGGGGCTGGCACTGAAGCTTTCTTT
16 | TRBJ2-7 | TRBD2 | . | TRBV6-2/TRBV6-3 | CASSSRLAGGPGEQYF | TGTGCCAGCAGTTCCCGACTAGCGGGAGGGCCCGGGGAGCAGTACTTC
14 | TRBJ1-2 | TRBD1 | once | TRBV5-1 | CASSSTQGAGGYTF | TGCGCCAGCAGTTCCACCCAGGGGGCTGGCGGCTACACCTTC
16 | TRBJ2-7 | . | . | TRBV2 | CASSWDRGVGRYEQYF | TGTGCCAGCAGCTGGGACCGCGGGGTGGGGAGGTACGAGCAGTACTTC
12 | TRBJ1-1 | TRBD1 | . | TRBV28 | CASTGQGDEAFF | TGTGCCAGCACGGGACAGGGGGATGAAGCTTTCTTT
18 | TRBJ2-2 | TRBD2 | . | TRBV9 | CASSPTRTGGTNTGELFF | TGTGCCAGCAGTCCTACCCGGACGGGGGGAACGAACACCGGGGAGCTGTTTTTT
14 | TRBJ2-7 | TRBD1 | . | TRBV5-4 | CASSQRDRGYEQYF | TGTGCCAGCAGCCAGCGGGACAGGGGTTACGAGCAGTACTTC
16 | TRBJ1-2 | . | . | TRBV7-3 | CASSLSTGLRAAGYTF | TGTGCCAGCAGCTTAAGTACGGGACTGCGGGCGGCCGGCTACACCTTC
14 | TRBJ2-7 | TRBD2 | once | TRBV15 | CATRGSGRLYEQYF | TGTGCCACCAGAGGTAGCGGGAGATTATACGAGCAGTACTTC
18 | TRBJ2-1 | TRBD2 | . | TRBV12-5 | CASGPRGVAGVSYNEQFF | TGTGCTAGTGGTCCCCGCGGAGTAGCGGGAGTGTCCTACAATGAGCAGTTCTTC
13 | TRBJ2-1 | . | . | TRBV5-4 | CASSLDRDNEQFF | TGTGCCAGCAGCTTGGACAGAGACAATGAGCAGTTCTTC
15 | TRBJ1-6 | . | . | TRBV14 | CASSKGRTAGSPLHF | TGTGCCAGCAGCAAAGGGAGAACAGCGGGTTCACCCCTCCACTTT
14 | TRBJ1-6 | TRBD1 | . | TRBV14 | CASSEQGVGSPLHF | TGTGCCAGCAGCGAACAGGGGGTGGGGTCACCCCTCCACTTT
13 | TRBJ1-1 | . | . | TRBV4-3 | CASSRDGNTEAFF | TGCGCCAGCAGCCGAGACGGTAACACTGAAGCTTTCTTT